This TCR beta chain was sequenced in a study of cytomegalovirus exposure and HLA in healthy donors. Turning to the study itself: Earlier, some 180 million T cells were analyzed, and over 95 million unique TCR beta sequences were found among them.

This clone was observed a handful of times. PCR was performed using 60 Vbeta and 13 Jbeta primers. Source study methods: In a later analysis, around 10 million of tens of millions of unique beta chains occurred in at least two donors. Sequenced by immunoSEQ multiplex PCR; TCRdb stores in-frame clones only, minus some. D and trimming were read from the DNA, whereas the V and J calls and clone size are those reported in that table. Seen here are more than 110,000 clones, roughly three quarters observed once, and the top ten hold 4.9%. The source is a woman in her 50s in good health and CMV-seronegative. Input material: PBMCs.

CDR3 nucleotide sequence: TGTGCCAGCAGCCAAAAGCCCACGACAGGGTTCGTTGATTACAATGAGCAGTTCTTC. This translates into CASSQKPTTGFVDYNEQFF. The V gene is TRBV5-5, the J gene TRBJ2-1; 7 bases line up with TRBD1. The CDR3 is 19 amino acids. The V segment lost 4 bases and the J segment 4 bases; nucleotides outside the gene matches: 20. In germline, CDR1 is SGHKS, CDR2 YYEKEE (reference sequence). Full variable domain (outside the CDR3, taken from reference TRBV5-5 and TRBJ2-1): DAGVTQSPTHLIKTRGQQVTLRCSPISGHKSVSWYQQVLGQGPQFIFQYYEKEERGRGNFPDRFSARQFPNYSSELNVNALLLGDSALYLCASSQKPTTGFVDYNEQFFGPGTRLTVL.